Described below is a single T cell receptor beta chain sequence and its context. In the study's own analysis: By means of reference gene primer amplification, nucleated cell counts were estimated. Sequencing was performed with immunoSEQ multiplex PCR; in TCRdb, only in-frame clones are kept and a portion is missing. V, J and clone size are taken as reported in that table, and D and trimming were inferred from the DNA itself. The sample carries 30,000 to 50,000 clones, 85% recorded once. Looked up from germline, CDR1 is MNHNS and CDR2 is SASEGT. The CDR3 has 17 amino acids. Trimming left V 1 base short and J 0 bases short, with 13 bases between. This sample was taken from a study of blood T cell repertoires in COVID-19. Study information: Sites in the United States, Italy and Spain provided acute and convalescent COVID-19 samples. The cDNA or gDNA used as material had been derived from T cells, B-cell-depleted T cells, or PBMCs.

This chain uses TRBV6-1 with TRBJ1-5; weak D call: TRBD1 (5 bases). The receptor comes from a human donor in a cohort sampled during active COVID-19. The source material was peripheral blood. This CDR3 is CASSEGVGADSNQPQHF. Written as DNA, the CDR3 is TGTGCCAGCAGTGAAGGGGTAGGGGCGGATAGCAATCAGCCCCAGCATTTT.